The clone carrying this TCR beta chain was found many times. Germline assignment: CDR1 SSHAT and CDR2 FNYEAQ (reference sequence). CDR3 length equals 16 residues. Trimming cost V 1 base and J 4 bases; bases outside gene matches: 8. The data are from a study of human T cells and chemical hapten exposure. TCRdb reprocessed the RACE reads with MiXCR, giving one entry per CDR3 protein. The sample consists of roughly 84,000 distinct CDR3 sequences, roughly 10% of them appearing once. Time point given: patch test 2, 6 weeks after DPC sensitization. This sample's treatment: therapeutic diphenylcyclopropenone sensitization with weekly scalp DPC.

The specimen was whole blood, collected in connection with sensitization to the hapten diphenylcyclopropenone (DPC). The V gene is TRBV7-7, the J gene TRBJ2-5; 8 nucleotides align to TRBD1. The receptor's source is a woman aged 50 to 60 with alopecia areata. Some clones in this sample may be carry-over from other donors' samples. CDR3 coding DNA: TGTGCCAGCAGCTTAGGCTTAGAGACAGGGGCAGAGACCCAGTACTTC. The encoded protein is CASSLGLETGAETQYF.